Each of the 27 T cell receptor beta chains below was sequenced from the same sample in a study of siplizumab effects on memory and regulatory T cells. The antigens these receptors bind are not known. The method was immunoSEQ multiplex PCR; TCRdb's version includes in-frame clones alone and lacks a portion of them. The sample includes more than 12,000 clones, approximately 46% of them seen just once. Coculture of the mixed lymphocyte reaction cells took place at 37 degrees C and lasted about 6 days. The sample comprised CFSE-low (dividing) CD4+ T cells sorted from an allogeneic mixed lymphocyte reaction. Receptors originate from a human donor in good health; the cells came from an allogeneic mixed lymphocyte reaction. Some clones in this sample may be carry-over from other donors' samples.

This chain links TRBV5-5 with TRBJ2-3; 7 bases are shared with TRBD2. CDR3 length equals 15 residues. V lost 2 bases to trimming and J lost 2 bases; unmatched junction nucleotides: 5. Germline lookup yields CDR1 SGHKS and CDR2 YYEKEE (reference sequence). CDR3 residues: CASSFLAGDTDTQYF. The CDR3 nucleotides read TGTGCCAGCAGCTTCCTTGCGGGAGACACAGATACGCAGTATTTT.

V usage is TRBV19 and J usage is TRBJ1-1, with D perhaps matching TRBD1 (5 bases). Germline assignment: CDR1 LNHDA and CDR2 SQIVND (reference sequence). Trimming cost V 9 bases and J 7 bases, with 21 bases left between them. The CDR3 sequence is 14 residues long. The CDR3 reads CASGPLPGLGEAFF. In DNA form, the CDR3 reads TGTGCCAGCGGGCCATTGCCGGGACTGGGTGAAGCTTTCTTT.

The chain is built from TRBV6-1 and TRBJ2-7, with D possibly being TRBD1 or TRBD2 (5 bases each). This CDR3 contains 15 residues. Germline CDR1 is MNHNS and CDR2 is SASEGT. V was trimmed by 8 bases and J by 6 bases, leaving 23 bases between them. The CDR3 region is CASLYVRGAKGEQYF. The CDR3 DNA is TGTGCCAGCCTTTATGTTCGAGGGGCGAAGGGCGAGCAGTACTTC.

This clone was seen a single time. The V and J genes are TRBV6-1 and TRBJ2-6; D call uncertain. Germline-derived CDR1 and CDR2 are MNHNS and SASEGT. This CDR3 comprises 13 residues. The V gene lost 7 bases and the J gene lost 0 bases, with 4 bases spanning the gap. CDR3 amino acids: CASMHSGANVLTF. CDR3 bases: TGTGCCAGCATGCACTCTGGGGCCAACGTCCTGACTTTC.

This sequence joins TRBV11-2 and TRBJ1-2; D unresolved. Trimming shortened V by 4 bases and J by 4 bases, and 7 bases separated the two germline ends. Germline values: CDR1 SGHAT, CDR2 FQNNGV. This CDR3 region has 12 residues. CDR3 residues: CASSSDGYGYTF. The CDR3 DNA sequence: TGTGCCAGCAGCTCCGACGGCTATGGCTACACCTTC.

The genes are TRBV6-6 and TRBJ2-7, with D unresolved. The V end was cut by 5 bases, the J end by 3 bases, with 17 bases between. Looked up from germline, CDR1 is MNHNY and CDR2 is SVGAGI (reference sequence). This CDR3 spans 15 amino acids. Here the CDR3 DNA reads TGTGCCAGCAGTCGAGACCAAGCCAGAGTCTACGAGCAGTACTTC. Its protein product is CASSRDQARVYEQYF.

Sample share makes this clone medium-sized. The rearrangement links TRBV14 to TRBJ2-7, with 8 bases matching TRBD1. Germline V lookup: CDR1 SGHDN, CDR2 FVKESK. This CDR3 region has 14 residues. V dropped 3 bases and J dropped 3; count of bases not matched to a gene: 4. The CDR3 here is CASSHWTGNYEQYF. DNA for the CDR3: TGTGCCAGCAGCCATTGGACAGGGAACTACGAGCAGTACTTC.

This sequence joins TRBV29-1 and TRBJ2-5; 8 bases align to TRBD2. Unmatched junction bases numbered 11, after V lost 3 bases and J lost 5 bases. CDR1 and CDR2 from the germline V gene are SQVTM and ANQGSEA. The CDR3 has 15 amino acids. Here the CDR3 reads CSVDLSAGVGETQYF. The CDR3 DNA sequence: TGCAGCGTTGATCTGTCAGCGGGAGTCGGGGAGACCCAGTACTTC.

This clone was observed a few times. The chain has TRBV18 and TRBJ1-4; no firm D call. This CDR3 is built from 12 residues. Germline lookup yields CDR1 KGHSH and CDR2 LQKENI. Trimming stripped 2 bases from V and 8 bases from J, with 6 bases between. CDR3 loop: CASSPTAEKLFF. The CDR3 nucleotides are TGTGCCAGCTCACCAACAGCAGAAAAACTGTTTTTT.

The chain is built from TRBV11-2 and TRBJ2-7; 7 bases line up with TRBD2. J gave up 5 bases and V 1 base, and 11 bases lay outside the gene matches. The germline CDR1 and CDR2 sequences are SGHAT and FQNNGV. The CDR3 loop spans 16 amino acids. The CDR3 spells CASSLGVGGISHEQYF. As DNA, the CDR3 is TGTGCCAGCAGCTTAGGAGTGGGAGGGATTAGCCACGAGCAGTACTTC.

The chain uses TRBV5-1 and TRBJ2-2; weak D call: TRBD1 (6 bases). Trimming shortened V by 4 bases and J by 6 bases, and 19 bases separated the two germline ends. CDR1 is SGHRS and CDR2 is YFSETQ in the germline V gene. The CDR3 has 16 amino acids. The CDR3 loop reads CASSGNRAALAGELFF. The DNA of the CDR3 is TGCGCCAGCAGCGGAAACAGGGCTGCCCTCGCCGGGGAGCTGTTTTTT.

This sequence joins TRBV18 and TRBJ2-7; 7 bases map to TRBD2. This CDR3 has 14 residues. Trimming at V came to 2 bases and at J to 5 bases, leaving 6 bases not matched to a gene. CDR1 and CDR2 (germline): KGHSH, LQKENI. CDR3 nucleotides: TGTGCCAGCTCACCAACGGGAGGTAGAAACGAGCAGTACTTC. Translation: CASSPTGGRNEQYF.

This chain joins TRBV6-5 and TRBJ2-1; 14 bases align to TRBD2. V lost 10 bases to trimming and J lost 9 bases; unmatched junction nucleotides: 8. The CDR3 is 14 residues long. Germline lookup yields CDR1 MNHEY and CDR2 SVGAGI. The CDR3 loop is CATWAGLAGVEQFF. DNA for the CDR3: TGTGCCACCTGGGCGGGACTAGCGGGAGTTGAGCAGTTCTTC.

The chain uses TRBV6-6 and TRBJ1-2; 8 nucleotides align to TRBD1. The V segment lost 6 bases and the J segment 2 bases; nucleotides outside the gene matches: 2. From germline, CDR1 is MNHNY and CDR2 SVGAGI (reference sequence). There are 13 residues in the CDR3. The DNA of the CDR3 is TGTGCCAGCAGACGGGACAGGAACTATGGCTACACCTTC. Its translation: CASRRDRNYGYTF.

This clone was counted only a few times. As DNA, the CDR3 is TGTGCCAGCAGAACGGGACACTACTACGAGCAGTACTTC. Protein: CASRTGHYYEQYF. V usage is TRBV6-5 and J usage is TRBJ2-7; D may be TRBD1 (6 bases). From germline, CDR1 is MNHEY and CDR2 SVGAGI. The CDR3 has 13 amino acids. Trimming removed 6 bases from V and 3 bases from J, with 12 bases in between.

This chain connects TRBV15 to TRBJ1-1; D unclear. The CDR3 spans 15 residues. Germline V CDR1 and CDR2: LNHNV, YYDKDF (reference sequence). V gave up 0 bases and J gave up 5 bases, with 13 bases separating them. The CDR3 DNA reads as TGTGCCACCAGCAGAGATATCACACCGGGTACTGAAGCTTTCTTT. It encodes CATSRDITPGTEAFF.

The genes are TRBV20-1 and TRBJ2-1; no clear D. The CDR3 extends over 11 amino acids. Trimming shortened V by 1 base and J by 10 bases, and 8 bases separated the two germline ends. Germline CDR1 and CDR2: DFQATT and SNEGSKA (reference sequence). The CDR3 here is CSARGTWEQFF. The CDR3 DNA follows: TGCAGTGCTAGAGGTACCTGGGAGCAGTTCTTC.

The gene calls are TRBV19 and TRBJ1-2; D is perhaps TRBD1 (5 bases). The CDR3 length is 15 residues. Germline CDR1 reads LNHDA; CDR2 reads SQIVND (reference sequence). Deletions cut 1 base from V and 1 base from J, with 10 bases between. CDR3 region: CASSIGLTVNYGYTF. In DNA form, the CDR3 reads TGTGCCAGTAGTATAGGTCTGACAGTTAACTATGGCTACACCTTC.

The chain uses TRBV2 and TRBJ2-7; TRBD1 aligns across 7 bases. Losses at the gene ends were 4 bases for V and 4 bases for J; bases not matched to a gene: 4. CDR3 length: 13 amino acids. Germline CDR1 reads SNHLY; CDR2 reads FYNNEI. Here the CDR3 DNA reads TGTGCCAGCAGTGGACAGGGTGGATACGAGCAGTACTTC. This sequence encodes CASSGQGGYEQYF.

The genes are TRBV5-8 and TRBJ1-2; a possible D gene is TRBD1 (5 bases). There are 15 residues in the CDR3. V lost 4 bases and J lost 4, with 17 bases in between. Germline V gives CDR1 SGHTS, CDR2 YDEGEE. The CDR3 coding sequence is TGTGCCAGCAGCCCACGGGGCAGGAGGTTCTATGGCTACACCTTC. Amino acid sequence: CASSPRGRRFYGYTF.

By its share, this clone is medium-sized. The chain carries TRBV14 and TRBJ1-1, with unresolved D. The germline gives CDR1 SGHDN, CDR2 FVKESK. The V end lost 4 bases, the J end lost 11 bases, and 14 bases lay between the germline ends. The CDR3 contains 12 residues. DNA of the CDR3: TGTGCCAGCAGCCTGAGAATAGGTCGGGCTTTCTTT. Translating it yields CASSLRIGRAFF.

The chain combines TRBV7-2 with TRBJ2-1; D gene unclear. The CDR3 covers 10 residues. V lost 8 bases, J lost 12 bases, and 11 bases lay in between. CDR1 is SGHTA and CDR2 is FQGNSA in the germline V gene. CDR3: CASSNVWQFF. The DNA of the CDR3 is TGTGCCAGCTCTAATGTTTGGCAGTTCTTC.

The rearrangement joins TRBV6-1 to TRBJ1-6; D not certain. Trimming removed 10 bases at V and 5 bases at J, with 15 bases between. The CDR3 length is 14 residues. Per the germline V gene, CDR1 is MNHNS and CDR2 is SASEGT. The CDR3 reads CATSSGRDNSPLHF. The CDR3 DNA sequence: TGTGCCACATCTTCCGGTAGGGATAATTCACCCCTCCACTTT.

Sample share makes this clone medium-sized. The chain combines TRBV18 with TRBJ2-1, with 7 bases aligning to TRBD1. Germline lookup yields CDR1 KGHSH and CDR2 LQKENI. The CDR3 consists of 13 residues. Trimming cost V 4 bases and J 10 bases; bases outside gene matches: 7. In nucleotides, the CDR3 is TGTGCCAGCTCACTTACAGGGGCCAGGGAGCAGTTCTTC. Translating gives CASSLTGAREQFF.

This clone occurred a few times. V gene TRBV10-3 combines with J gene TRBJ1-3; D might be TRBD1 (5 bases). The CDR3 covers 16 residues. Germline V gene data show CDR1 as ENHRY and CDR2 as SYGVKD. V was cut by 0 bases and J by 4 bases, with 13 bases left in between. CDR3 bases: TGTGCCATCAGTGAGTCTACAGGAATCGTCGGAAACACCATATATTTT. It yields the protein CAISESTGIVGNTIYF.

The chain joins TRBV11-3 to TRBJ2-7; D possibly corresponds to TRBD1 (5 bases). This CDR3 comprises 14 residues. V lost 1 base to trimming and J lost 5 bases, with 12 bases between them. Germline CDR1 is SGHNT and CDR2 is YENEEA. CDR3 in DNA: TGTGCCAGCAGCTTAGCGGCCCCCAGGGACGAGCAGTACTTC. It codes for CASSLAAPRDEQYF.

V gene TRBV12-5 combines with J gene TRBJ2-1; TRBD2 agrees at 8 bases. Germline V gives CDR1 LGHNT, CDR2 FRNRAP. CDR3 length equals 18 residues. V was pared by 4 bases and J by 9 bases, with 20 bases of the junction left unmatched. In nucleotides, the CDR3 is TGTGCTAGTGGTTCTGGGATGGATCGGGAGGGTACTCCAGCTGAGCAGTTCTTC. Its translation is CASGSGMDREGTPAEQFF. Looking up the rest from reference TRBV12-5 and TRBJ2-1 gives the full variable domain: DARVTQTPRHKVTEMGQEVTMRCQPILGHNTVFWYRQTMMQGLELLAYFRNRAPLDDSGMPKDRFSAEMPDATLATLKIQPSEPRDSAVYFCASGSGMDREGTPAEQFFGPGTRLTVL.